The 5 T cell receptor beta chains in this list originate from one sample, sequenced in a study of cytomegalovirus exposure and HLA in healthy donors. PCR used 60 Vbeta primers and 13 Jbeta primers. Generated by immunoSEQ multiplex PCR, the TCRdb table keeps only in-frame clones and is missing some. Its clone listing holds some 46,000 clones. Sequencing was performed on PBMCs. These receptors were obtained from a woman aged 30 to 39 in good health and CMV-seronegative.

J is TRBJ2-5 and V is TRBV5-1; the match to TRBD2 covers 8 bases. J gave up 0 bases and V 1 base, and 8 bases lay outside the gene matches. This CDR3 region has 17 residues. Germline-derived CDR1 and CDR2 are SGHRS and YFSETQ. The CDR3 reads CASSLLTSGLNQETQYF. The CDR3 coding sequence is TGCGCCAGCAGCTTGCTAACTAGCGGCTTAAACCAAGAGACCCAGTACTTC. The complete variable domain, with remaining parts taken from reference TRBV5-1 and TRBJ2-5, reads KAGVTQTPRYLIKTRGQQVTLSCSPISGHRSVSWYQQTPGQGLQFLFEYFSETQRNKGNFPGRFSGRQFSNSRSEMNVSTLELGDSALYLCASSLLTSGLNQETQYFGPGTRLLVL.

This chain uses TRBV18 with TRBJ1-5; D remains ambiguous. Per the germline V gene, CDR1 is KGHSH and CDR2 is LQKENI. CDR3 length equals 12 residues. The V end lost 4 bases, the J end lost 4 bases, and 5 bases lay between the germline ends. The CDR3 loop is CASSLPNQPQHF. The CDR3 nucleotides read TGTGCCAGCTCACTCCCGAATCAGCCCCAGCATTTT.

The chain couples TRBV7-9 to TRBJ2-3; D perhaps matches TRBD1 (6 bases). Germline lookup yields CDR1 SEHNR and CDR2 FQNEAQ (reference sequence). The CDR3 covers 15 residues. Trimming shortened V by 7 bases and J by 3 bases, and 17 bases separated the two germline ends. Here the CDR3 DNA reads TGTGCCAGCACCCTCAGGACAGAACCAACAGATACGCAGTATTTT. The encoded protein is CASTLRTEPTDTQYF.

The CDR3 DNA is TGTGCCAGCAGCTTAAGGACTAGCGGGTCCTACGAGCAGTACTTC. Translation gives CASSLRTSGSYEQYF. The V gene is TRBV5-4, the J gene TRBJ2-7; 11 bases line up with TRBD2. V lost 2 bases, J lost 1 base, and 2 bases stayed unmatched. The CDR3 totals 15 residues. Per germline, CDR1 SGHNT and CDR2 YYREEE (reference sequence).

The chain couples TRBV6-6 to TRBJ1-3; a possible D gene is TRBD1 (6 bases). The CDR3 totals 12 residues. Germline CDR1 is MNHNY and CDR2 is SVGAGI (reference sequence). Here the CDR3 DNA reads TGTGCTGCAGGGGAAATTGGAAACACCATATATTTT. This gives the protein CAAGEIGNTIYF.